The source of this T cell receptor beta chain is a study of blood T cell repertoires in COVID-19. The length of the CDR3 is 16 residues. V lost 3 bases and J 0 bases, leaving 15 bases between the germline ends. Germline CDR1 and CDR2: SGHTA and FQGNSA. The protocol was immunoSEQ multiplex PCR, while the TCRdb copy is restricted to in-frame clones and leaves out a portion. The data show about 190,000 clones, with 70% to 90% seen just once and about 6.8% held by the top ten. Specimen: peripheral blood. This receptor was identified in a woman in her 40s who had recovered from COVID-19. The V gene is TRBV7-2, the J gene TRBJ2-7; D perhaps matches TRBD1 (6 bases). CDR3 amino acids: CASSLDRAVSSYEQYF. The CDR3 DNA reads TGTGCCAGCAGCTTGGACAGAGCGGTGAGCTCCTACGAGCAGTACTTC.